The 27 T cell receptor beta chains given below trace back to one sample, sequenced in a study of metastatic and nonmetastatic thyroid tumors. TCRdb re-processed the PCR reads through MiXCR. In the table there are 25,000 or so clones, around a sixth of which are singletons. Patients had received no treatment of any kind before thyroid surgery. Sequenced input: blood. The receptors here all came from a male donor with papillary thyroid cancer or a benign thyroid nodule (not recorded which). Some clones in this sample may be carry-over from other donors' samples.

There are many counts of this clone. The chain links TRBV7-9 to TRBJ2-1; TRBD2 aligns across 8 bases. The junction had 14 bases not matched to a gene; V was cut back by 5 bases and J by 8 bases. The CDR3 extends over 16 amino acids. CDR1 and CDR2 (germline): SEHNR, FQNEAQ (reference sequence). The CDR3 nucleotides read TGTGCCAGCAGCGCTGCCGGGACTAGATTTAGCTATGAGCAGTTCTTC. Amino acid sequence: CASSAAGTRFSYEQFF.

In its sample, this clone was seen many times. The V gene is TRBV7-3, the J gene TRBJ2-1, with D possibly called TRBD1 or TRBD2 (5 bases each). Germline loops: CDR1 SGHTA, CDR2 FQGTGA. This CDR3 contains 15 residues. V lost 2 bases, J lost 4 bases, and 12 bases lay in between. The CDR3: CASSLERGDYNEQFF. The CDR3 DNA sequence: TGTGCCAGCAGCTTAGAGAGGGGAGATTACAATGAGCAGTTCTTC.

This clone occurred many times. The rearrangement joins TRBV7-8 to TRBJ1-6; TRBD1 might be the D (5 bases). CDR1 SGHVS and CDR2 FQNEAQ come from the germline V gene. CDR3 size: 15 residues. Trimming left V 5 bases short and J 5 bases short, with 13 bases between. CDR3: CASSKLRGDNSPLHF. The CDR3 coding sequence is TGTGCCAGCAGCAAACTAAGAGGGGATAATTCACCCCTCCACTTT.

This clone is judged medium-sized. The J gene is TRBJ2-7, the V gene TRBV20-1; D may be TRBD2 (6 bases). Trimming took 0 bases from V and 7 from J, leaving 16 bases between them. Germline CDR1 and CDR2: DFQATT and SNEGSKA (reference sequence). The CDR3 has 14 residues. The CDR3, as DNA: TGCAGTGCTAGAGAGGCCAGGCGGGACTGGGAGCAGTACTTC. This gives the protein CSAREARRDWEQYF.

V is TRBV5-5 and J is TRBJ1-5; possibly TRBD1 for D (6 bases). The CDR3 is made up of 14 amino acids. Trimming stripped 4 bases from V and 4 bases from J, with 12 bases between. Per the germline V gene, CDR1 is SGHKS and CDR2 is YYEKEE (reference sequence). The DNA for the CDR3 is TGTGCCAGCAGCCTGACAGGACCTAATCAGCCCCAGCATTTT. This codes for CASSLTGPNQPQHF.

This clone turned up a few times. The missing conserved phenylalanine or tryptophan at the end of this CDR3 makes a read error likely. The gene calls are TRBV12-3 or TRBV12-4 and TRBJ1-5; D gene ambiguous. The CDR3 has 11 amino acids. The CDR3 protein is CASSLGQPQHL. The CDR3 DNA reads as TGTGCCAGTAGTTTGGGTCAGCCCCAGCATCTT.

This clone was counted at least ten times. This rearrangement joins TRBV5-8 to TRBJ2-5, with 11 bases fitting TRBD2. The CDR3 runs to 16 residues. V dropped 4 bases and J dropped 1; count of bases not matched to a gene: 6. The V gene's germline CDR1 is SGHTS and CDR2 YDEGEE. The DNA of the CDR3 is TGTGCCAGCAGCCCGGGACTAGCGGTAACCCAAGAGACCCAGTACTTC. Its protein is CASSPGLAVTQETQYF.

The sample holds many counts of this clone. The chain uses TRBV6-6 and TRBJ1-2, with unresolved D. This CDR3 comprises 15 residues. Trimming took off 0 bases at V and 4 bases at J, with 12 bases between the two ends. Germline lookup yields CDR1 MNHNY and CDR2 SVGAGI (reference sequence). The CDR3 region is CASSYSTGVPYGYTF. Here the CDR3 DNA reads TGTGCCAGCAGTTACTCGACTGGGGTACCCTATGGCTACACCTTC.

This clone was observed many times. V and J are TRBV10-3 and TRBJ1-2; a weak D match, TRBD1 (5 bases). The CDR3 is 15 residues long. Germline CDR1 reads ENHRY; CDR2 reads SYGVKD. Trimming took off 3 bases at V and 5 bases at J, with 16 bases between the two ends. The CDR3 region is CAISDLKGRQYGYTF. For the CDR3, the DNA is TGTGCCATCAGTGATTTGAAGGGGCGGCAATATGGCTACACCTTC.

Judged by abundance, this clone is medium-sized. The chain recombines TRBV5-1 with TRBJ2-2, with D possibly being TRBD1 (6 bases). Germline V gene sequence: CDR1 SGHRS, CDR2 YFSETQ. The V and J ends lost 4 bases and 4 bases respectively, with 26 bases between them. The CDR3 runs 19 residues. The CDR3 loop reads CASSRDKGHLEPSTGELFF. The DNA of the CDR3 is TGCGCCAGCAGCCGGGACAAGGGGCACCTCGAACCCTCCACCGGGGAGCTGTTTTTT.

This clone has a count of ten or more. One junction end does not reproduce the germline sequence, and a read error may be involved. CDR3 loop: CASRYRDLCSF. The CDR3 DNA is TGTGCCAGCAGATACAGGGACCTCTGTTCCTTT. This chain links TRBV2 with TRBJ1-1; D is perhaps TRBD1 (6 bases). The CDR3 sequence is 11 residues long. The germline CDR1 and CDR2 sequences are SNHLY and FYNNEI.

V and J are TRBV20-1 and TRBJ2-2; D might be TRBD2 (7 bases). This CDR3 is built from 13 residues. Per germline, CDR1 DFQATT and CDR2 SNEGSKA (reference sequence). Trimming took off 5 bases at V and 7 bases at J, with 14 bases between the two ends. The CDR3 loop reads CSAAEGGGGELFF. The CDR3 DNA follows: TGCAGTGCTGCAGAGGGAGGGGGCGGGGAGCTGTTTTTT.

In its sample, this clone was seen many times. V usage is TRBV20-1 and J usage is TRBJ2-1; 7 bases are a match to TRBD2. The junction had 11 bases not matched to a gene; V was cut back by 3 bases and J by 6 bases. This CDR3 has 15 amino acids. Germline CDR1 reads DFQATT; CDR2 reads SNEGSKA (reference sequence). This CDR3 is CSARGSGTRFNEQFF. The CDR3 DNA reads as TGCAGTGCTAGGGGGAGCGGGACTCGCTTCAATGAGCAGTTCTTC.

This clone appeared many times. The chain combines TRBV7-8 with TRBJ2-7, with D perhaps matching TRBD2 (5 bases). Germline V gene sequence: CDR1 SGHVS, CDR2 FQNEAQ. This CDR3 has 14 amino acids. Trimming removed 3 bases at V and 7 bases at J, with 16 bases between. CDR3 in DNA: TGTGCCAGCAGCTTCAGCGGATCCTACGGGGAGCAGTACTTC. It is translated as CASSFSGSYGEQYF.

This clone was counted many times. This chain uses TRBV20-1 with TRBJ2-5, with D perhaps matching TRBD1 (5 bases). The length of the CDR3 is 13 residues. V lost 0 bases to trimming and J lost 7 bases, with 12 bases between them. From germline, CDR1 is DFQATT and CDR2 SNEGSKA (reference sequence). The CDR3 reads CSARDQGAGTQYF. The CDR3 nucleotides read TGCAGTGCTAGAGATCAGGGTGCAGGGACCCAGTACTTC.

This clone was seen ten or more times. This chain links TRBV5-6 with TRBJ1-5; 10 bases match TRBD1. The trim removed 2 bases at V and 6 bases at J, leaving 8 bases unmatched. CDR1 is SGHDT and CDR2 is YYEEEE in the germline V gene. The CDR3 runs to 16 residues. This CDR3 reads CASSFQTGGYGQPQHF. In DNA, the CDR3 is TGTGCCAGCAGCTTCCAGACAGGGGGCTACGGTCAGCCCCAGCATTTT.

A few counts support this clone. This chain connects TRBV28 to TRBJ2-3; D gene ambiguous. Trimming took 6 bases from V and 2 from J, leaving 18 bases between them. The CDR3 runs 16 residues. Germline CDR1 MDHEN, CDR2 SYDVKM. As DNA, the CDR3 is TGTGCCAGCAGCCAGGAATATGGTTCTGTCACAGATACGCAGTATTTT. This gives the protein CASSQEYGSVTDTQYF.

In its sample, this clone was seen a few times. A read error is possible here, since a much larger clone lies one base away. V and J are TRBV18 and TRBJ2-2, with TRBD2 matching over 11 bases. Germline V CDR1 and CDR2: KGHSH, LQKENI. This CDR3 contains 17 residues. Written as DNA, the CDR3 is TGTGCCAGCTCACGGAACGGACTAGCGGGCAACACCTGGGAGCTGTTTTTT. Residues: CASSRNGLAGNTWELFF.

This clone was recorded many times. The chain joins TRBV12-3 or TRBV12-4 to TRBJ1-1, with TRBD1 matching over 8 bases. The V segment lost 10 bases and the J segment 8 bases; nucleotides outside the gene matches: 6. The CDR3 sequence is 11 residues long. The CDR3 region is CATKRDREAFF. Written as DNA, the CDR3 is TGTGCCACCAAACGGGACAGGGAAGCTTTCTTT.

This clone was recorded many times. The chain carries TRBV9 and TRBJ2-3, with 9 bases aligning to TRBD2. Unmatched junction bases numbered 7, after V lost 3 bases and J lost 5 bases. This CDR3 spans 15 amino acids. Germline CDR1 reads SGDLS; CDR2 reads YYNGEE. The CDR3 is CASSDGGLAGDTQYF. The CDR3 DNA sequence: TGTGCCAGCAGCGACGGGGGACTAGCTGGAGATACGCAGTATTTT.

The genes are TRBV20-1 and TRBJ2-7, with 11 bases matching TRBD2. The CDR3 contains 18 residues. Germline lookup yields CDR1 DFQATT and CDR2 SNEGSKA (reference sequence). V lost 8 bases, J lost 0 bases, and 18 bases stayed unmatched. DNA for the CDR3: TGCAGTTCTTCGCCATTAGCGGGAGGGCCTCTAAGCTCCTACGAGCAGTACTTC. This gives the protein CSSSPLAGGPLSSYEQYF.

This clone was observed at least ten times. The chain combines TRBV18 with TRBJ1-3; tentatively, D is TRBD1 (5 bases). The CDR3 contains 15 residues. The V gene lost 3 bases and the J gene lost 2 bases, with 11 bases spanning the gap. The V gene's germline CDR1 is KGHSH and CDR2 LQKENI. The CDR3 region is CASSPGGTAGNTIYF. DNA for the CDR3: TGTGCCAGCTCACCCGGAGGGACTGCTGGAAACACCATATATTTT.

This clone appeared many times. The chain is built from TRBV12-3 or TRBV12-4 and TRBJ1-1; D is uncertain. CDR3 size: 14 residues. Deletions cut 7 bases from V and 4 bases from J, with 16 bases between. CDR3: CASTKTTKGTEAFF. DNA of the CDR3: TGTGCCAGCACCAAAACGACTAAGGGCACTGAAGCTTTCTTT.

This clone was observed a handful of times. The V gene is TRBV6-1, the J gene TRBJ1-2; D perhaps matches TRBD1 (6 bases). V was cut by 11 bases and J by 8 bases, with 18 bases left in between. The CDR3 contains 12 residues. Germline loops: CDR1 MNHNS, CDR2 SASEGT. The CDR3 here is CAATTGIGGYTF. The CDR3 region has the DNA TGTGCCGCGACGACAGGAATCGGCGGCTACACCTTC.

V gene TRBV3-1 combines with J gene TRBJ2-7; 12 bases match TRBD2. Germline loops: CDR1 LGHDT, CDR2 YNNKEL (reference sequence). Unmatched junction bases numbered 8, after V lost 4 bases and J lost 4 bases. This CDR3 spans 16 amino acids. CDR3: CASSRRLAGVEYEQYF. DNA for the CDR3: TGTGCCAGCAGCCGGCGACTAGCGGGAGTGGAATACGAGCAGTACTTC.

This clone appeared many times. The J gene is TRBJ2-3, the V gene TRBV27; D is unresolved. V shed 6 bases and J shed 3 bases, with 16 bases lying between them. Germline lookup yields CDR1 MNHEY and CDR2 SMNVEV (reference sequence). CDR3 length: 15 residues. The CDR3 nucleotides read TGTGCCAGCAGCTCCCAACGGACCAGAACAGATACGCAGTATTTT. This codes for CASSSQRTRTDTQYF.

This clone is labeled medium-sized. The chain is built from TRBV13 and TRBJ1-1; D is unresolved. The germline gives CDR1 PRHDT, CDR2 FYEKMQ (reference sequence). V was clipped by 6 bases and J by 1 base, with 12 bases between them. The CDR3 has 14 amino acids. The CDR3 nucleotides read TGTGCCAGCAGTTCTGATAGGACGAACACTGAAGCTTTCTTT. Its translation: CASSSDRTNTEAFF.